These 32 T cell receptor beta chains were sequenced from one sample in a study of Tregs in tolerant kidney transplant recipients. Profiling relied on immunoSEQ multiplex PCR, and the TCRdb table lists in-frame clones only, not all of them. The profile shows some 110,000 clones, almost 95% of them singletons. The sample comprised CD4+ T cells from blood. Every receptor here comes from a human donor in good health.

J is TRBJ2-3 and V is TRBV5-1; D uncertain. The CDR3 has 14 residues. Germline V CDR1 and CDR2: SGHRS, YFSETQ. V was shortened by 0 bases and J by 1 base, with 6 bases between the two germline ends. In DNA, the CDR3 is TGCGCCAGCAGCTTGGTGGCTGGCACAGATACGCAGTATTTT. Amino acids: CASSLVAGTDTQYF.

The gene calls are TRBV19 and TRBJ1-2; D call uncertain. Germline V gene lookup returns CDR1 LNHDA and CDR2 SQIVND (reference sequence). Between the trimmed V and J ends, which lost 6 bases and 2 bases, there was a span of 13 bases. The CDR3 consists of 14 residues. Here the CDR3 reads CASSIRGVNYGYTF. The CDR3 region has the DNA TGTGCCAGTAGCATCCGGGGAGTAAACTATGGCTACACCTTC.

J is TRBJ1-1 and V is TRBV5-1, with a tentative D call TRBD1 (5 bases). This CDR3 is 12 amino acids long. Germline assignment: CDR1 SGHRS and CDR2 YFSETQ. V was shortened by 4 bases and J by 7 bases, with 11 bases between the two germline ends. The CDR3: CASSLFQGEAFF. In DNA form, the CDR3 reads TGCGCCAGCAGCCTGTTCCAGGGTGAAGCTTTCTTT.

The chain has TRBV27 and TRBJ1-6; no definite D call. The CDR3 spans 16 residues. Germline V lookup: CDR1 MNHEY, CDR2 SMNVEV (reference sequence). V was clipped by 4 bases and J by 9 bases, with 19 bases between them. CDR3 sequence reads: CASSSHTRETGSPLHF. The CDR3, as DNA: TGTGCCAGCAGTTCCCACACAAGAGAGACGGGTTCACCCCTCCACTTT.

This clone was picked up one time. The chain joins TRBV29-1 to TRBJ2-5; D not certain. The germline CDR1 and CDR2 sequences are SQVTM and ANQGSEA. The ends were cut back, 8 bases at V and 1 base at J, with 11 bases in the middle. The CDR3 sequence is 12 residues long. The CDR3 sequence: CSSRRPQETQYF. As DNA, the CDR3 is TGCAGCTCGCGCAGGCCCCAAGAGACCCAGTACTTC.

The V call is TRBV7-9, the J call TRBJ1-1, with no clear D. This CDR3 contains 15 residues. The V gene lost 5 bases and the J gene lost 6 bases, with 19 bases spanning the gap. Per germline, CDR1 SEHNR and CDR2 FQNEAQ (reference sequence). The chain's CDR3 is CASSLMVTGQAEAFF. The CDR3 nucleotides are TGTGCCAGCAGCCTTATGGTAACGGGCCAGGCTGAAGCTTTCTTT.

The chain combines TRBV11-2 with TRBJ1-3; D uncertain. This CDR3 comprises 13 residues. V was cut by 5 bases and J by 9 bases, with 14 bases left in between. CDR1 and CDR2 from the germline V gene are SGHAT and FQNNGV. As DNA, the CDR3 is TGTGCCAGCAGCCCTCAGGTACGAGGCACCATATATTTT. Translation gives CASSPQVRGTIYF.

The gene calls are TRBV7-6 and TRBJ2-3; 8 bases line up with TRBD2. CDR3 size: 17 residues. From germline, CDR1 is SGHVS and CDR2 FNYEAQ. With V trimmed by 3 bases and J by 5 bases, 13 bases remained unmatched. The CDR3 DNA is TGTGCCAGCAGCTTCCTTCTCGCGGGGGGCGGGGGAGATACGCAGTATTTT. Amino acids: CASSFLLAGGGGDTQYF.

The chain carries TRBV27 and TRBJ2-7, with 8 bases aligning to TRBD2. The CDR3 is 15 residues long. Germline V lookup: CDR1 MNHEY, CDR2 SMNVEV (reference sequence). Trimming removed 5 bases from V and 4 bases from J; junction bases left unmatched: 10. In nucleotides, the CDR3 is TGTGCCAGCAGTCCTACCGGGACTAGTCCGTACGAGCAGTACTTC. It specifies CASSPTGTSPYEQYF.

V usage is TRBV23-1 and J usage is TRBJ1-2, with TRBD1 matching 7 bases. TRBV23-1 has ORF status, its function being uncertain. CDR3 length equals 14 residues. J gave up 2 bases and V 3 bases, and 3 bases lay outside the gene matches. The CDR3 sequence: CASSQGDRNYGYTF. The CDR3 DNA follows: TGCGCCAGCAGTCAGGGGGACAGAAACTATGGCTACACCTTC.

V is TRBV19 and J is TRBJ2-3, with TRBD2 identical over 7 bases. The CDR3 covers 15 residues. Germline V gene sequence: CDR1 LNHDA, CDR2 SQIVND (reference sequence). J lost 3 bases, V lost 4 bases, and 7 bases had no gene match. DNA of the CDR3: TGTGCCAGTAGTACCCCAGCGGGGAAGACAGATACGCAGTATTTT. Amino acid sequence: CASSTPAGKTDTQYF. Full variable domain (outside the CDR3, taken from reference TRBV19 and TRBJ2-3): DGGITQSPKYLFRKEGQNVTLSCEQNLNHDAMYWYRQDPGQGLRLIYYSQIVNDFQKGDIAEGYSVSREKKESFPLTVTSAQKNPTAFYLCASSTPAGKTDTQYFGPGTRLTVL.

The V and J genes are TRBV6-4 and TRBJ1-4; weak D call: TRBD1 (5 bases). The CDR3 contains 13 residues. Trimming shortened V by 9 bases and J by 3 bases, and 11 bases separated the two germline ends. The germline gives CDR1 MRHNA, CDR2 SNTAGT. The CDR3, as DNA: TGTGCCAGGGCTGACAGCCCTAATGAAAAACTGTTTTTT. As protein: CARADSPNEKLFF.

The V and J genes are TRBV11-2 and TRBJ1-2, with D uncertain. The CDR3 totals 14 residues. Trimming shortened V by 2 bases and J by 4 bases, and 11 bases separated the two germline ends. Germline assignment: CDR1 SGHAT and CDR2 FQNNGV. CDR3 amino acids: CASSLLSGAYGYTF. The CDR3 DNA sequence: TGTGCCAGCAGCTTACTCTCAGGAGCCTATGGCTACACCTTC.

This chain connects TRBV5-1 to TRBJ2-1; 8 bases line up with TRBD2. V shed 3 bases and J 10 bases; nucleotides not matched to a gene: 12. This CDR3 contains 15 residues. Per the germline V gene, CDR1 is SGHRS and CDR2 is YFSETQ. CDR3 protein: CASSYGGGSSGEQFF. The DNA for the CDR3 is TGCGCCAGCAGCTACGGCGGGGGGAGCTCGGGAGAGCAGTTCTTC.

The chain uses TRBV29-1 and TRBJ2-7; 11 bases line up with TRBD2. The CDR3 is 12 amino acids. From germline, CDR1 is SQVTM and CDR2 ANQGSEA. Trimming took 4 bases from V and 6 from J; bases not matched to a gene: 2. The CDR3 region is CSVVAGGREQYF. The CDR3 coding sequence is TGCAGCGTTGTAGCGGGGGGGCGCGAGCAGTACTTC.

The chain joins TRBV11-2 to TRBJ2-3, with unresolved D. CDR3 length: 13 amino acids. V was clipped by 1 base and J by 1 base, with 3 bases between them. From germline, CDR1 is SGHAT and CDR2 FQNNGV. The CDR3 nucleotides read TGTGCCAGCAGCTTAGGAGGCACAGATACGCAGTATTTT. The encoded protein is CASSLGGTDTQYF.

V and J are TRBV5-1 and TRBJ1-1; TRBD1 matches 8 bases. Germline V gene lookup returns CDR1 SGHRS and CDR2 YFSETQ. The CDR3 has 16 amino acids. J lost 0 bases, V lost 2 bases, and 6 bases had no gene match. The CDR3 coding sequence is TGCGCCAGCAGCTTTCAGGGGGCTGGGTTGAACACTGAAGCTTTCTTT. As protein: CASSFQGAGLNTEAFF.

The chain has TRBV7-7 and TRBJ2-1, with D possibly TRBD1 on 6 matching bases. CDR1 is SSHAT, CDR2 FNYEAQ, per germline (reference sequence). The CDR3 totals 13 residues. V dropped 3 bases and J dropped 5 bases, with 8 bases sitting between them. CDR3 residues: CASSFGTHNEQFF. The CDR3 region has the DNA TGTGCCAGCAGCTTTGGGACACACAATGAGCAGTTCTTC.

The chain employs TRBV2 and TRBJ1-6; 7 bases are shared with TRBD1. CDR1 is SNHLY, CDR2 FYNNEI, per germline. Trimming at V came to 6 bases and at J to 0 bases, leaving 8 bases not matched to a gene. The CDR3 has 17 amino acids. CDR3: CASRRGQTSSYNSPLHF. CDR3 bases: TGTGCCAGCAGGAGGGGACAGACTAGCTCCTATAATTCACCCCTCCACTTT.

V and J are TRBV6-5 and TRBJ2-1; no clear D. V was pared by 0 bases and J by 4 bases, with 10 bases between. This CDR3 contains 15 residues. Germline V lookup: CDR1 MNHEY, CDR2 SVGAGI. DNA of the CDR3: TGTGCCAGCAGTTACTCGGGCGGTTTGTACAATGAGCAGTTCTTC. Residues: CASSYSGGLYNEQFF.

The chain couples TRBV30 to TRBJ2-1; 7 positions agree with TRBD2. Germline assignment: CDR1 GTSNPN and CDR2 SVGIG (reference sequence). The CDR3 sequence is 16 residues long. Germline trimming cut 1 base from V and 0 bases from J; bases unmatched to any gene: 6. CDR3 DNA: TGTGCCTGGAGTGGGAGGGGACTACGCTCCTACAATGAGCAGTTCTTC. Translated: CAWSGRGLRSYNEQFF.

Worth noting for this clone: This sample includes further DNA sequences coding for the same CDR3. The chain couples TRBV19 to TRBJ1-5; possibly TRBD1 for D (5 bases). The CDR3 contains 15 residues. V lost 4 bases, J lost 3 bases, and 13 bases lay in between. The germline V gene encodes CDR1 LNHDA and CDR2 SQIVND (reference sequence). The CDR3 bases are TGTGCCAGTAGTAAGGGGCAGATTTACAATCAGCCCCAGCATTTT. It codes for CASSKGQIYNQPQHF.

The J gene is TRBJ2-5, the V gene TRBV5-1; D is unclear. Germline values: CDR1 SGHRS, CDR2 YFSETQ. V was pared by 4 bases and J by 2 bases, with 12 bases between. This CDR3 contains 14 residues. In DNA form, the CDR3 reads TGCGCCAGCAGCCTCCCGCTTTCGCAAGAGACCCAGTACTTC. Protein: CASSLPLSQETQYF.

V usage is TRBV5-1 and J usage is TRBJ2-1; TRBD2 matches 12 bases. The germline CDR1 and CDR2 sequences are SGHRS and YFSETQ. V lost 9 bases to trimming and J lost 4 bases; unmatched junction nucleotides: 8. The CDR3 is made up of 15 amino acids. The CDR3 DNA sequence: TGCGCCACCAGGACTAGCGGGGCAAATTACAATGAGCAGTTCTTC. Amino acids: CATRTSGANYNEQFF.

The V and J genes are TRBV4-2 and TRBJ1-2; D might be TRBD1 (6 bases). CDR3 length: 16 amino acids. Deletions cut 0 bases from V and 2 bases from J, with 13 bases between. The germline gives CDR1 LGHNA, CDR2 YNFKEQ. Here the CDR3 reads CASSQDLRTGNYGYTF. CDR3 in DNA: TGTGCCAGCAGCCAAGATCTCCGTACAGGGAACTATGGCTACACCTTC.

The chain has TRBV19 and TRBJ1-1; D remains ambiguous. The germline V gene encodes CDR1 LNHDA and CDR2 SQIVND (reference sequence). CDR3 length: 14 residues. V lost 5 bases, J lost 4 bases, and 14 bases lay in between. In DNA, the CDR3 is TGTGCCAGTAGTGTCAGCATTGTCCTCACTGAAGCTTTCTTT. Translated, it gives CASSVSIVLTEAFF.

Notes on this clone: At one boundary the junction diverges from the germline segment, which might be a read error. CDR3 loop: CASSFRLHPNPVF. CDR3 DNA: TGTGCCAGCAGCTTTCGACTGCACCCCAATCCGGTCTTC. The chain recombines TRBV7-2 with TRBJ2-1; D is unclear. The CDR3 is 13 residues long. Looked up from germline, CDR1 is SGHTA and CDR2 is FQGNSA.

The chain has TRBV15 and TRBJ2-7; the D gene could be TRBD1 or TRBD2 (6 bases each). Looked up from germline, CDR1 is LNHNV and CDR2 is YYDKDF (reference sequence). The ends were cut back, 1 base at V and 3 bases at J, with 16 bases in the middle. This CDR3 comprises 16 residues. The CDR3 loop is CATSRVWGALDYEQYF. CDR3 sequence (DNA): TGTGCCACCAGCAGAGTGTGGGGGGCGTTGGACTACGAGCAGTACTTC.

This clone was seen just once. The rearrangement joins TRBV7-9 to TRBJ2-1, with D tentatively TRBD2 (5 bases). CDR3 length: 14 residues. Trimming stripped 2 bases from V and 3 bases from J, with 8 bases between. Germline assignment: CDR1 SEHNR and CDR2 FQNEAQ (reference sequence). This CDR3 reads CASSLLANYNEQFF. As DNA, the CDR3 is TGTGCCAGCAGCTTACTAGCTAACTACAATGAGCAGTTCTTC.

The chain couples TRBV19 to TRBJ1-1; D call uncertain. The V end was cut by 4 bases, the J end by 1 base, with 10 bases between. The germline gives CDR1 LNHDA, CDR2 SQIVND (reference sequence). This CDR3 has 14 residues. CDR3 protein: CASSRTGKNTEAFF. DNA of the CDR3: TGTGCCAGTAGTAGGACCGGGAAGAACACTGAAGCTTTCTTT.

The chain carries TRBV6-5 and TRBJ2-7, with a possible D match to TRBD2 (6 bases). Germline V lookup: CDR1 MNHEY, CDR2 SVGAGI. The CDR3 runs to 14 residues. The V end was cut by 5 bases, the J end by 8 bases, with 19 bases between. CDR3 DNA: TGTGCCAGCAGTCCCCCCGGGAGCCCAAACCAGCAGTACTTC. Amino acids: CASSPPGSPNQQYF.

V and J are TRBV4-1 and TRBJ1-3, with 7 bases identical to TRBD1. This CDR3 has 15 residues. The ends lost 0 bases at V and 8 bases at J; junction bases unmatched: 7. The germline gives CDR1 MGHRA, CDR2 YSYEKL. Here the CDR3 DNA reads TGCGCCAGCAGCCAAGAATGGGCAGGGGGGGACACCATATATTTT. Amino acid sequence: CASSQEWAGGDTIYF.